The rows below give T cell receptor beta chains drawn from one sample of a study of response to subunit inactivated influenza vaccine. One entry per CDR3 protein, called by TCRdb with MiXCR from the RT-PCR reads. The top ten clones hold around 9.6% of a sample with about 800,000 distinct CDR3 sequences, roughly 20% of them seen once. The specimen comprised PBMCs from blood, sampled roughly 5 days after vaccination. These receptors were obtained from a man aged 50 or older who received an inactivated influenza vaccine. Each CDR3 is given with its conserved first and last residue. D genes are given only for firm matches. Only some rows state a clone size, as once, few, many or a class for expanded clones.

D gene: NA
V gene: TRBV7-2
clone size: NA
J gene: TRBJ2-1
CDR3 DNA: TGTGCCAGCAGCTACATGTCGGGTACCTACAATGAGCAGTTCTTC
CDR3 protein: CASSYMSGTYNEQFF

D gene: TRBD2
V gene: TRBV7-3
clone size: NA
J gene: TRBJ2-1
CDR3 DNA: TGTGCCAGCAGCTCCCTCTCCGGGAGGGCCTATGAGCAGTTCTTC
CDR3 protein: CASSSLSGRAYEQFF

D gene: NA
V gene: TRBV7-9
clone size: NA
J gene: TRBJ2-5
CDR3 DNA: TGTGCCAGCAGCCCAGGGGAGGGTATACAAGAGACCCAGTACTTC
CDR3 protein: CASSPGEGIQETQYF

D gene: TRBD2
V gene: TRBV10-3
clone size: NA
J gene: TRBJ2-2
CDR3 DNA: TGTGCCATCAGGCCTGGTGCGGGAGTTATGAACACCGGGGAGCTGTTTTTT
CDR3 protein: CAIRPGAGVMNTGELFF

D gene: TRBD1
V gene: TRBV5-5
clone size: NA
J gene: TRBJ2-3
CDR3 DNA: TGTGCCAGCAGCGCACTACAGGGGGGAGATACGCAGTATTTT
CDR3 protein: CASSALQGGDTQYF

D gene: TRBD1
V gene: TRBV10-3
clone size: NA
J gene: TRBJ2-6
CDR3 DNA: TGTGCCATCAGTGACCGGACAGGGGCCTACTTAAGGTCTGGGGCCAACGTCCTGACTTTC
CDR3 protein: CAISDRTGAYLRSGANVLTF

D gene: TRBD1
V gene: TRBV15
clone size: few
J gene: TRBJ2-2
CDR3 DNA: TGTGCCACCAGCAGGGGACAGACGAACACCGGGGAGCTGTTTTTT
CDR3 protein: CATSRGQTNTGELFF

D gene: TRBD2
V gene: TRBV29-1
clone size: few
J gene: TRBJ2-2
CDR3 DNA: TGCAGCGTCCGGACTAGCGGGACTTACACCGGGGAGCTGTTTTTT
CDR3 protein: CSVRTSGTYTGELFF

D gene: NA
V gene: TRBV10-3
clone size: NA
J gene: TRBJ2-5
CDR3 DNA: TGTGCCATCAGTGAGTCGACAGTGGGAGAGACCCAGTACTTC
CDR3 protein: CAISESTVGETQYF

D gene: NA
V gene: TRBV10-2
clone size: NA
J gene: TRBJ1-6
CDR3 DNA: TGCGCCAGCATCGAGGGGTCCTATAATTCACCCCTCCACTTT
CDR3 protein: CASIEGSYNSPLHF

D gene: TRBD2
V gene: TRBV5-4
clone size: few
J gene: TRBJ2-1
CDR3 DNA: TGTGCCAGCAGCTCCGGGACTAGCGATTTCAATGAGCAGTTCTTC
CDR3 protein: CASSSGTSDFNEQFF

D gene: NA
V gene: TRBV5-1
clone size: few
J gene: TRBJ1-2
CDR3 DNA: TGCGCCAGCAGCGGAGATCAAGGGATTGATGGCTACACCTTC
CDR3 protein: CASSGDQGIDGYTF

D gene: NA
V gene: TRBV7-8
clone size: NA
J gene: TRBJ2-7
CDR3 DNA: TGTGCCAGCAGTATTTATTGGTCCGAGCAGTACTTC
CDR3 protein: CASSIYWSEQYF

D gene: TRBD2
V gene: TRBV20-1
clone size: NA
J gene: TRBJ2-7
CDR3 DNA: TGCAGTGCTAGAGCCTTATTGGATAGCGGGAGATCCTACGAGCAGTACTTC
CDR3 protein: CSARALLDSGRSYEQYF

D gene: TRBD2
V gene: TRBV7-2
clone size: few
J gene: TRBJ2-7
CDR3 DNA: TGTGCCAGCAGCCCCAGCGGGGGTCTGATTTACGAGCAGTACTTC
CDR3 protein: CASSPSGGLIYEQYF

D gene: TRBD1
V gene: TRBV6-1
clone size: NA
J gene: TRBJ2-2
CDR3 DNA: TGTGCCAGCAGTACCGGGACAGGGAGCACCGGGGAGCTGTTTTTT
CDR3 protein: CASSTGTGSTGELFF

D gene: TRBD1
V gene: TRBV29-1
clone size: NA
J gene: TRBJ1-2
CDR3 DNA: TGCAGCGGGGGACAGGCACTTAACTATGGCTACACCTTC
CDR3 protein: CSGGQALNYGYTF

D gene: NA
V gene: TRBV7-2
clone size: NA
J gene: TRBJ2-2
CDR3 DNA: TGTGCCAGCAGCTTAACCAGGGATAGGGCGAACACCGGGGAGCTGTTTTTT
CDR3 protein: CASSLTRDRANTGELFF